This TCR beta chain emerged from a study of blood T cell repertoires in COVID-19. Study at large: Spain, Italy and the United States supplied samples that represented acute and convalescent COVID-19. The cDNA or gDNA used as material had been derived from T cells, B-cell-depleted T cells, or PBMCs.

Original methodology: Amplified reference gene primers provided the basis for estimating nucleated cell counts. Some clones are missing from TCRdb's copy, which holds only in-frame ones; the method was immunoSEQ multiplex PCR. V and J calls and clone size follow that table, whereas D and trimming were derived from the DNA. The data hold 200,000 to 250,000 clones, with roughly 90% observed a single time. The CDR3 spans 15 residues. V trimming: 5 bases; J trimming: 9 bases; junction bases outside the gene matches: 16. Germline loops: CDR1 MNHEY, CDR2 SVGAGI. This receptor was identified in a woman in her sixties or seventies with acute or convalescent COVID-19. The source material was peripheral blood. The chain recombines TRBV6-5 with TRBJ2-7; TRBD2 matches at 7 bases. In DNA, the CDR3 is TGTGCCAGCAGTCCCCCGGGACTAACGGCAGGGTGGCAGTACTTC. Its protein is CASSPPGLTAGWQYF.